The rows below give T cell receptor beta chains drawn from one sample of a study of cytomegalovirus exposure and HLA in healthy donors. Clones were sequenced by immunoSEQ multiplex PCR, and TCRdb holds only the in-frame ones, with some missing. The ten top clones account for around 6.5%, within a sample of some 110,000 clones. Sample: PBMCs. The source of these receptors is a man between 40 and 49 years old in good health and CMV-seropositive. Both conserved end residues are part of each CDR3. Fields, in order: J gene, D gene, V gene, CDR3 protein, CDR3 DNA. D genes are given only for firm matches.

j_call: TRBJ2-2
d_call: TRBD2
v_call: TRBV5-6
cdr3_aa: CASSLAWTSGSTGELFF
cdr3_nt: TGTGCCAGCAGCTTGGCCTGGACTAGCGGGAGTACCGGGGAGCTGTTTTTT

j_call: TRBJ1-2
d_call: TRBD1
v_call: TRBV28
cdr3_aa: CASKNAGQGHGYTF
cdr3_nt: TGTGCCAGCAAAAACGCGGGACAGGGGCATGGCTACACCTTC

j_call: TRBJ2-6
d_call: -
v_call: TRBV6-5
cdr3_aa: CASSYMPVSGANVLTF
cdr3_nt: TGTGCCAGCAGTTACATGCCGGTCTCTGGGGCCAACGTCCTGACTTTC

j_call: TRBJ1-3
d_call: TRBD1
v_call: TRBV19
cdr3_aa: CASSEGARGNTIYF
cdr3_nt: TGTGCCAGTAGTGAGGGGGCGCGCGGAAACACCATATATTTT

j_call: TRBJ2-7
d_call: -
v_call: TRBV2
cdr3_aa: CASSDTYEQYF
cdr3_nt: TGTGCCAGCAGTGATACCTACGAGCAGTACTTC

j_call: TRBJ1-4
d_call: TRBD1
v_call: TRBV28
cdr3_aa: CASRGAGTGYVNEKLFF
cdr3_nt: TGTGCCAGCAGGGGAGCCGGGACAGGGTACGTTAATGAAAAACTGTTTTTT

j_call: TRBJ1-5
d_call: TRBD1
v_call: TRBV19
cdr3_aa: CASSWTGGSNQPQHF
cdr3_nt: TGTGCCAGTAGCTGGACAGGGGGAAGCAATCAGCCCCAGCATTTT

j_call: TRBJ1-1
d_call: -
v_call: TRBV19
cdr3_aa: CASSPGRTEAFF
cdr3_nt: TGTGCCAGTAGTCCAGGGCGCACTGAAGCTTTCTTT

j_call: TRBJ2-5
d_call: -
v_call: TRBV6-5
cdr3_aa: CATGWDQETQYF
cdr3_nt: TGTGCCACAGGGTGGGACCAAGAGACCCAGTACTTC

j_call: TRBJ2-5
d_call: TRBD1
v_call: TRBV15
cdr3_aa: CATGQGLEQYF
cdr3_nt: TGTGCCACGGGACAGGGGTTAGAGCAGTACTTC

j_call: TRBJ2-2
d_call: TRBD2
v_call: TRBV4-2
cdr3_aa: CASSYPGRVGELFF
cdr3_nt: TGTGCCAGCAGCTATCCAGGGAGGGTCGGGGAGCTGTTTTTT

j_call: TRBJ2-7
d_call: TRBD2
v_call: TRBV4-1
cdr3_aa: CASSLAGEGSYEQYF
cdr3_nt: TGCGCCAGCAGCCTAGCGGGAGAGGGCTCCTACGAGCAGTACTTC

j_call: TRBJ2-3
d_call: TRBD2
v_call: TRBV6-1
cdr3_aa: CASSEDPSGSTDTQYF
cdr3_nt: TGTGCCAGCAGTGAAGACCCTAGCGGCAGCACAGATACGCAGTATTTT

j_call: TRBJ2-5
d_call: -
v_call: TRBV29-1
cdr3_aa: CSVEQGQETQYF
cdr3_nt: TGCAGCGTTGAGCAGGGCCAAGAGACCCAGTACTTC

j_call: TRBJ2-7
d_call: -
v_call: TRBV4-3
cdr3_aa: CASSQRLLADSYEQYF
cdr3_nt: TGCGCCAGCAGCCAGAGACTACTTGCGGACTCCTACGAGCAGTACTTC

j_call: TRBJ2-7
d_call: -
v_call: TRBV6-6
cdr3_aa: CASSYEGRRAGYEQYF
cdr3_nt: TGTGCCAGCAGTTACGAAGGGCGGAGGGCGGGCTACGAGCAGTACTTC

j_call: TRBJ2-3
d_call: -
v_call: TRBV6-6
cdr3_aa: CASSYSTGSDTQYF
cdr3_nt: TGTGCCAGCAGTTACTCTACGGGGTCAGATACGCAGTATTTT

j_call: TRBJ2-4
d_call: -
v_call: TRBV16
cdr3_aa: CASSQPGEAKNIQYF
cdr3_nt: TGTGCCAGCAGCCAACCGGGGGAAGCCAAAAACATTCAGTACTTC

j_call: TRBJ2-7
d_call: TRBD2
v_call: TRBV11-2
cdr3_aa: CASSFSFSGRARYEQYF
cdr3_nt: TGTGCCAGCAGCTTCTCTTTTAGCGGGAGGGCCCGGTACGAGCAGTACTTC

j_call: TRBJ1-1
d_call: TRBD1
v_call: TRBV6-5
cdr3_aa: CASSPGQATEAFF
cdr3_nt: TGTGCCAGCAGCCCGGGACAGGCCACCGAAGCTTTCTTT

j_call: TRBJ2-7
d_call: TRBD1
v_call: TRBV18
cdr3_aa: CASSPSETGPYEQYF
cdr3_nt: TGTGCCAGCTCACCGTCGGAGACAGGGCCCTACGAGCAGTACTTC

j_call: TRBJ1-4
d_call: -
v_call: TRBV18
cdr3_aa: CASSLSGGSEKLFF
cdr3_nt: TGTGCCAGCTCGCTTAGTGGTGGTTCTGAAAAACTGTTTTTT

j_call: TRBJ2-1
d_call: TRBD2
v_call: TRBV30
cdr3_aa: CAWSPGLAGRDEQFF
cdr3_nt: TGTGCCTGGAGTCCGGGACTAGCGGGAAGGGATGAGCAGTTCTTC

j_call: TRBJ1-1
d_call: -
v_call: TRBV19
cdr3_aa: CASQRQLNTEAFF
cdr3_nt: TGTGCCAGTCAAAGACAGCTGAACACTGAAGCTTTCTTT

j_call: TRBJ2-2
d_call: TRBD2
v_call: TRBV7-3
cdr3_aa: CASSPVGGWNTGELFF
cdr3_nt: TGTGCCAGCAGCCCCGTCGGGGGGTGGAACACCGGGGAGCTGTTTTTT

j_call: TRBJ1-2
d_call: TRBD1
v_call: TRBV6-5
cdr3_aa: CASSSLTGVYGYTF
cdr3_nt: TGTGCCAGCAGCTCCCTGACAGGGGTTTATGGCTACACCTTC

j_call: TRBJ2-7
d_call: TRBD1
v_call: TRBV19
cdr3_aa: CATGTGIYEQYF
cdr3_nt: TGTGCCACCGGGACAGGGATCTACGAGCAGTACTTC

j_call: TRBJ1-2
d_call: -
v_call: TRBV11-3
cdr3_aa: CASSLVDTANYGYTF
cdr3_nt: TGTGCCAGCAGCTTAGTAGACACGGCTAACTATGGCTACACCTTC

j_call: TRBJ2-7
d_call: -
v_call: TRBV6-1
cdr3_aa: CASSWERGEQYF
cdr3_nt: TGTGCCAGCAGTTGGGAGCGCGGGGAGCAGTACTTC

j_call: TRBJ2-3
d_call: TRBD2
v_call: TRBV5-1
cdr3_aa: CASSLFLAGGSDTQYF
cdr3_nt: TGCGCCAGCAGCTTGTTTCTAGCGGGAGGATCAGATACGCAGTATTTT

j_call: TRBJ1-1
d_call: -
v_call: TRBV19
cdr3_aa: CASSRGLYTEAFF
cdr3_nt: TGTGCCAGTAGCAGGGGCCTATACACTGAAGCTTTCTTT

j_call: TRBJ1-5
d_call: -
v_call: TRBV5-5
cdr3_aa: CASSFLLDQPQHF
cdr3_nt: TGTGCCAGCAGCTTTCTGTTAGATCAGCCCCAGCATTTT

j_call: TRBJ2-3
d_call: -
v_call: TRBV6-6
cdr3_aa: CASSYSGATQTDTQYF
cdr3_nt: TGTGCCAGCAGTTACTCGGGGGCTACACAGACAGATACGCAGTATTTT

j_call: TRBJ2-5
d_call: TRBD1
v_call: TRBV7-6
cdr3_aa: CASSWGQGVQETQYF
cdr3_nt: TGTGCCAGCAGCTGGGGACAGGGCGTCCAAGAGACCCAGTACTTC

j_call: TRBJ2-4
d_call: -
v_call: TRBV21-1
cdr3_aa: CASRGQGSLRAKNIQYF
cdr3_nt: TGTGCCAGCAGGGGGCAGGGAAGCCTCAGAGCCAAAAACATTCAGTACTTC

j_call: TRBJ2-7
d_call: TRBD1
v_call: TRBV7-8
cdr3_aa: CASSFGTGGSYEQYF
cdr3_nt: TGTGCCAGCAGCTTCGGGACAGGGGGGTCCTACGAGCAGTACTTC